These 29 T cell receptor beta chains share one sample of origin, sequenced in a study of cytomegalovirus exposure and HLA in healthy donors. In the PCR, 60 Vbeta and 13 Jbeta primers were used. Libraries were prepared by immunoSEQ multiplex PCR; TCRdb keeps only in-frame clonotypes and omits some of them. The sample records around 130,000 clones, about two thirds being singletons. Material for sequencing was PBMCs. These receptors all stem from a middle-aged man in good health and CMV-seropositive.

A remark on this clone: Germline and junction disagree at one end, which may indicate a read error. This chain connects TRBV7-7 to TRBJ2-1, with 7 nucleotides matching TRBD2. CDR3 length: 15 residues. Germline CDR1 SSHAT, CDR2 FNYEAQ (reference sequence). The DNA of the CDR3 is TGTGCTAGCAGCTTAGGGGTTGGGACTAACGGTGAGCAGTTCTTC. Encoded protein: CASSLGVGTNGEQFF.

This clone was seen once. The rearrangement joins TRBV7-8 to TRBJ1-2, with a weak D call TRBD1 (6 bases). V was pared by 6 bases and J by 5 bases, with 25 bases between. The CDR3 runs 17 residues. Germline values: CDR1 SGHVS, CDR2 FQNEAQ. The CDR3 coding sequence is TGTGCCAGCAGTCAGGACAGTAAGCCGATTCTACTTTATGGCTACACCTTC. It is translated as CASSQDSKPILLYGYTF.

A remark on this clone: Compared with germline, one end of the junction differs, possibly owing to a read error. The chain is built from TRBV5-6 and TRBJ2-5; 9 bases line up with TRBD2. The V gene's germline CDR1 is SGHDT and CDR2 YYEEEE. The CDR3 length is 13 residues. The CDR3 sequence is CASSLGLAVSPHF. The CDR3, as DNA: TGTGCCAGCAGCTTGGGACTAGCGGTTTCTCCCCACTTC.

The chain uses TRBV25-1 and TRBJ2-7; perhaps TRBD1 as D (5 bases). Per the germline V gene, CDR1 is MGHDK and CDR2 is SYGVNS. Trimming removed 4 bases at V and 2 bases at J, with 6 bases between. The CDR3 contains 12 residues. CDR3 region: CASSVGPYEQYF. The CDR3, as DNA: TGTGCCAGCAGTGTGGGGCCCTACGAGCAGTACTTC.

The chain is built from TRBV5-1 and TRBJ2-3; 9 positions agree with TRBD2. The length of the CDR3 is 15 residues. Germline V lookup: CDR1 SGHRS, CDR2 YFSETQ. Trimming cost V 6 bases and J 2 bases; bases outside gene matches: 7. The CDR3 sequence: CASTLAGKNTDTQYF. CDR3 nucleotides: TGCGCCAGCACCCTAGCGGGGAAAAACACAGATACGCAGTATTTT.

This sequence joins TRBV6-5 and TRBJ1-1; no definite D call. Between the trimmed V and J ends, which lost 6 bases and 4 bases, there was a span of 6 bases. The CDR3 is 11 amino acids. CDR1 MNHEY and CDR2 SVGAGI come from the germline V gene. CDR3 coding DNA: TGTGCCAGCAGAATAGCCACTGAAGCTTTCTTT. Amino acids: CASRIATEAFF.

The chain carries TRBV21-1 and TRBJ2-2; the D call of TRBD2 is as the table states it, not checked on the DNA. TRBV21-1 is termed a pseudogene. This CDR3 has 13 amino acids. Here the CDR3 DNA reads TGTGCCAGCAGCAAAGTACGGGCCGGGGAGCTGTTTTTT. Protein sequence: CASSKVRAGELFF.

This chain connects TRBV28 to TRBJ1-1, with D possibly matching TRBD1 (5 bases). V shed 1 base and J shed 5 bases, with 8 bases lying between them. Germline V gives CDR1 MDHEN, CDR2 SYDVKM. The CDR3 is 13 amino acids. CDR3: CASSLSGVTEAFF. CDR3 sequence (DNA): TGTGCCAGCAGTTTATCGGGGGTTACTGAAGCTTTCTTT.

This chain uses TRBV5-1 with TRBJ2-2, with D possibly matching TRBD2 (5 bases). V gave up 1 base and J gave up 2 bases, with 9 bases separating them. The CDR3 runs 15 residues. Germline CDR1 is SGHRS and CDR2 is YFSETQ. The CDR3 reads CASSLITGNTGELFF. The CDR3 DNA sequence: TGCGCCAGCAGCTTGATAACGGGAAACACCGGGGAGCTGTTTTTT.

This clone has just one count. The V gene is TRBV27, the J gene TRBJ2-7; 9 positions match TRBD1. V gave up 3 bases and J gave up 4 bases; unmatched junction bases: 7. CDR1 and CDR2 from the germline V gene are MNHEY and SMNVEV (reference sequence). CDR3 size: 15 residues. The CDR3 loop is CASSLTTGGMYEQYF. DNA of the CDR3: TGTGCCAGCAGTTTGACGACAGGGGGGATGTACGAGCAGTACTTC.

The chain combines TRBV5-1 with TRBJ1-2; tentative D call: TRBD1 (6 bases). Between the trimmed V and J ends, which lost 3 bases and 5 bases, there was a span of 11 bases. CDR3 length: 13 amino acids. From germline, CDR1 is SGHRS and CDR2 YFSETQ. The CDR3 DNA follows: TGCGCCAGCAGCTCGATGGACAGTTATGGCTACACCTTC. Its protein product is CASSSMDSYGYTF.

This CDR3 is CASSLDRGSGNTIYF. DNA for the CDR3: TGTGCCAGCAGCTTGGACAGGGGGTCTGGAAACACCATATATTTT. The genes are TRBV5-4 and TRBJ1-3, with TRBD1 identical over 8 bases. In germline, CDR1 is SGHNT, CDR2 YYREEE (reference sequence). The length of the CDR3 is 15 residues. Unmatched junction bases numbered 0, after V lost 0 bases and J lost 1 base.

The genes are TRBV27 and TRBJ2-7; TRBD2 matches 8 bases. Germline CDR1 MNHEY, CDR2 SMNVEV (reference sequence). The CDR3 runs to 14 residues. The V and J ends lost 7 bases and 6 bases, in that order; junction bases with no gene match: 11. CDR3 nucleotide sequence: TGTGCCAGCACCCCCCGGGAGGGGCTCGGCGAGCAGTACTTC. It is translated as CASTPREGLGEQYF.

This sequence joins TRBV30 and TRBJ1-5, with D unresolved. Per germline, CDR1 GTSNPN and CDR2 SVGIG (reference sequence). The CDR3 is made up of 12 amino acids. Trimming took off 2 bases at V and 9 bases at J, with 11 bases between the two ends. CDR3 in amino acids: CAWSSGIRPQHF. The CDR3 nucleotides read TGTGCCTGGAGTTCTGGTATCAGGCCCCAGCATTTT. The full variable domain, with the rest looked up from reference TRBV30 and TRBJ1-5, is SQTIHQWPATLVQPVGSPLSLECTVEGTSNPNLYWYRQAAGRGLQLLFYSVGIGQISSEVPQNLSASRPQDRQFILSSKKLLLSDSGFYLCAWSSGIRPQHFGDGTRLSIL.

This rearrangement joins TRBV2 to TRBJ1-1; 7 bases are shared with TRBD1. The CDR3 extends over 13 amino acids. V dropped 8 bases and J dropped 4; count of bases not matched to a gene: 7. In germline, CDR1 is SNHLY, CDR2 FYNNEI. In DNA form, the CDR3 reads TGTGCCAGCCTACAGGGGATTATCACTGAAGCTTTCTTT. It specifies CASLQGIITEAFF.

This sequence joins TRBV29-1 and TRBJ2-5; 8 nucleotides align to TRBD1. V shed 7 bases and J 4 bases; nucleotides not matched to a gene: 11. This CDR3 has 14 residues. Per the germline V gene, CDR1 is SQVTM and CDR2 is ANQGSEA. The CDR3 sequence is CSAATGGWGETQYF. DNA for the CDR3: TGCAGCGCGGCCACAGGGGGGTGGGGAGAGACCCAGTACTTC.

The count of this clone is one. The chain has TRBV30 and TRBJ2-2; D may be TRBD1 (5 bases). The CDR3 consists of 13 residues. Germline values: CDR1 GTSNPN, CDR2 SVGIG (reference sequence). Trimming shortened V by 2 bases and J by 3 bases, and 7 bases separated the two germline ends. This CDR3 reads CAWSQTDTGELFF. The DNA of the CDR3 is TGTGCCTGGAGTCAGACAGACACCGGGGAGCTGTTTTTT.

The chain recombines TRBV30 with TRBJ1-4; 7 bases agree with TRBD1. The germline V gene has CDR1 GTSNPN and CDR2 SVGIG (reference sequence). The V gene end was trimmed by 6 bases and the J gene end by 7 bases; junction bases not matched to a gene: 8. This CDR3 contains 13 residues. The CDR3 DNA reads TGTGCCTGCCCCCGGCCAGGGGGTGAAAAACTGTTTTTT. The encoded protein is CACPRPGGEKLFF.

This chain joins TRBV7-9 and TRBJ2-5, with a weak D call TRBD1 (6 bases). This CDR3 region has 16 residues. Germline loops: CDR1 SEHNR, CDR2 FQNEAQ (reference sequence). V was trimmed by 2 bases and J by 1 base, leaving 14 bases between them. CDR3 region: CASSLPFRDIQETQYF. The DNA for the CDR3 is TGTGCCAGCAGCTTACCTTTCCGGGACATCCAAGAGACCCAGTACTTC.

This clone was seen a handful of times. This chain uses TRBV7-9 with TRBJ2-5; D perhaps matches TRBD1 (6 bases). The germline gives CDR1 SEHNR, CDR2 FQNEAQ (reference sequence). This CDR3 comprises 16 residues. Trimming pared 5 bases from V and 3 bases from J, leaving 19 bases between. CDR3 DNA sequence: TGTGCCAGCAGCGAAGGACCTGGGGGACAAGAAGAGACCCAGTACTTC. Translated, it gives CASSEGPGGQEETQYF.

The J gene is TRBJ2-1, the V gene TRBV10-3; 10 bases agree with TRBD2. The CDR3 spans 17 residues. Germline CDR1 and CDR2: ENHRY and SYGVKD. V was clipped by 6 bases and J by 2 bases; unmatched bases: 10. CDR3 bases: TGTGCCATCAGGGGGTCCGCAGGACTAGCGGCCTACAATGAGCAGTTCTTC. This translates into CAIRGSAGLAAYNEQFF.

V usage is TRBV30 and J usage is TRBJ1-6; D gene ambiguous. The V and J ends lost 4 bases and 0 bases respectively, with 13 bases between them. The CDR3 contains 16 residues. The germline V gene encodes CDR1 GTSNPN and CDR2 SVGIG (reference sequence). The CDR3 reads CAWTFGGSSYNSPLHF. The CDR3 nucleotides read TGTGCCTGGACCTTTGGAGGGAGCTCCTATAATTCACCCCTCCACTTT.

The sample holds a few counts of this clone. The chain recombines TRBV11-2 with TRBJ1-1; D ambiguous. Per the germline V gene, CDR1 is SGHAT and CDR2 is FQNNGV. Trimming removed 5 bases at V and 5 bases at J, with 21 bases between. The CDR3 extends over 16 amino acids. CDR3 amino acids: CASSPLRGRVGTEAFF. CDR3 bases: TGTGCCAGCAGCCCCCTCCGAGGGCGCGTCGGGACTGAAGCTTTCTTT.

The V call is TRBV18, the J call TRBJ1-1, with D possibly being TRBD1 (5 bases). V was shortened by 6 bases and J by 4 bases, with 12 bases between the two germline ends. The CDR3 spans 13 residues. CDR1 and CDR2 (germline): KGHSH, LQKENI. The CDR3 sequence: CASSPGRGTEAFF. CDR3 nucleotide sequence: TGTGCCAGCTCTCCGGGGCGGGGCACTGAAGCTTTCTTT.

The table lists this clone with a few counts. V gene TRBV19 combines with J gene TRBJ2-7; 7 nucleotides agree with TRBD1. Germline CDR1 and CDR2: LNHDA and SQIVND (reference sequence). With 9 bases clipped from V and 2 bases from J, the junction kept 13 bases outside the gene matches. The CDR3 runs to 15 residues. CDR3 region: CASCDVRGYPYEQYF. CDR3 DNA: TGTGCCAGCTGTGATGTCAGGGGGTACCCCTACGAGCAGTACTTC.

V and J are TRBV27 and TRBJ2-7; the match to TRBD2 covers 9 bases. The CDR3 is 14 amino acids. The V gene end was trimmed by 3 bases and the J gene end by 3 bases; junction bases not matched to a gene: 3. Germline V gene lookup returns CDR1 MNHEY and CDR2 SMNVEV (reference sequence). The CDR3 loop reads CASSFSGGNYEQYF. The CDR3 bases are TGTGCCAGCAGTTTTAGCGGGGGCAACTACGAGCAGTACTTC.

The chain carries TRBV7-6 and TRBJ2-2; 10 nucleotides line up with TRBD2. Germline V gene lookup returns CDR1 SGHVS and CDR2 FNYEAQ. V shed 5 bases, J shed 3 bases, and the junction held 3 bases outside the gene matches. This CDR3 is 15 amino acids long. This CDR3 is CASSPGLADTGELFF. The CDR3, as DNA: TGTGCCAGCAGCCCCGGACTAGCGGACACCGGGGAGCTGTTTTTT.

The CDR3 sequence: CATREDRNTEAFF. The CDR3 nucleotides read TGTGCCACCAGAGAGGACAGGAACACTGAAGCTTTCTTT. The chain is built from TRBV15 and TRBJ1-1; tentative D call: TRBD1 (6 bases). The CDR3 length is 13 residues. The V gene lost 6 bases and the J gene lost 1 base, with 9 bases spanning the gap. Germline CDR1 is LNHNV and CDR2 is YYDKDF (reference sequence).

The chain recombines TRBV5-1 with TRBJ1-1; no firm D call. The germline CDR1 and CDR2 sequences are SGHRS and YFSETQ. The CDR3 contains 14 residues. V gave up 2 bases and J gave up 4 bases, with 12 bases separating them. The CDR3 region is CASSFTPPSTEAFF. CDR3 DNA sequence: TGCGCCAGCAGCTTTACCCCCCCGAGCACTGAAGCTTTCTTT.